The clone carrying this TCR beta chain appeared a few times. Method: immunoSEQ multiplex PCR; TCRdb's copy keeps in-frame clones and lacks some. Seen here are 75,000 to 90,000 clones, 91% observed once, and the top ten hold less than 35%. The data are from a study of T cell responses to AZD1222 COVID-19 vaccine. Per germline, CDR1 MGHRA and CDR2 YSYEKL. V dropped 4 bases and J dropped 6 bases, with 12 bases sitting between them. The CDR3 has 13 residues. The receptor was isolated from an adult who received the AZD1222 COVID-19 vaccine. Material: peripheral blood, obtained 28 days after the second AZD1222 dose. The V call is TRBV4-1, the J call TRBJ1-2; D not certain. DNA of the CDR3: TGCGCCAGCAGCCCCTCGACTTCGGATGGCTACACCTTC. It is translated as CASSPSTSDGYTF.